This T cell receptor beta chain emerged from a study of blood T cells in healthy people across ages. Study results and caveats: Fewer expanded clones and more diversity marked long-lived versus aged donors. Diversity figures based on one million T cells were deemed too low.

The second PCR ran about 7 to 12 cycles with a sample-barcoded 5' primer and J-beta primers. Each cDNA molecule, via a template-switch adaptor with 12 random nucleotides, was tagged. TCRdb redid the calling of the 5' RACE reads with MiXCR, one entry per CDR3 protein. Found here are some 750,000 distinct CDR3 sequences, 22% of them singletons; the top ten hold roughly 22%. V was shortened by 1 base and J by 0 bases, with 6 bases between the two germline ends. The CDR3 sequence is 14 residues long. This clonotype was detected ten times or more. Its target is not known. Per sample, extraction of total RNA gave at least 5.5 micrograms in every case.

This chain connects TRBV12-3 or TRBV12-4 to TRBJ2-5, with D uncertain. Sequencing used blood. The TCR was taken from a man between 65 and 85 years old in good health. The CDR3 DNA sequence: TGTGCCAGCAGTTTAGTGCGGAACCAAGAGACCCAGTACTTC. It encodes CASSLVRNQETQYF.